The present TCR beta chain was sequenced within a study of shared clonotypes between healthy human individuals. The study's findings and limits: A handful of donors had around 5.2% of their naive CD4 clonotypes in common.

CDR3 length: 19 residues. The V gene end was trimmed by 4 bases and the J gene end by 1 base; junction bases not matched to a gene: 17. CDR1 MDHEN and CDR2 SYDVKM come from the germline V gene. Genomic DNA per cell subset filled all wells of several immunoSEQ plates. Sequencing used immunoSEQ multiplex PCR; TCRdb keeps in-frame clones, though not all of them. The sample includes 2 million to 2.5 million clones, over 85% seen only once; the top ten take about 0.39%. Comment on this clone: As yet, its antigen is unknown.

This receptor was obtained from a man in his late teens or twenties in good health. Some clones in this sample may be carry-over from other donors' samples. The chain couples TRBV28 to TRBJ1-2, with TRBD1 matching over 8 bases. The sequencing sample was made of naive CD4+ T cells from PBMCs. Subset defined: CD45RA+ positively selected. The CDR3 is CASSSTGVAGSRGNYGYTF. The CDR3 coding sequence is TGTGCCAGCAGTTCGACAGGGGTAGCAGGCTCTAGGGGTAACTATGGCTACACCTTC.